This TCR beta chain was observed in a study of T cells after yellow fever vaccination. TCRdb recomputed calls from the 5' RACE reads with MiXCR, one row per CDR3 protein. This sample has about 160,000 distinct CDR3 sequences, with more than 5.5% found just once. The table lists this clonotype with many counts. Its antigen is as yet unknown. Study results and caveats: Only a minor proportion of clonotypes was detected across both CD4 and CD8 compartments. Highly abundant clonotypes carried over from the bulk population could end up in FACS-sorted repertoires as contaminants. Clones from primary vaccination mostly reappeared after the booster (less than 98% CD4, roughly 87% CD8).

Per germline, CDR1 LGHDT and CDR2 YNNKEL (reference sequence). The CDR3 has 12 residues. V lost 3 bases and J lost 3, with 3 bases in between. The receptor was derived from a man younger than 35 who received the YFV17D yellow fever vaccine. The sample in question was CD4+ T cells sorted from PBMCs, obtained around 5 days after the first yellow fever vaccination. V usage is TRBV3-1 and J usage is TRBJ2-1; D remains ambiguous. The CDR3 nucleotides read TGTGCCAGCAGCCAGCACTACAATGAGCAGTTCTTC. This gives the protein CASSQHYNEQFF.